The 32 T cell receptor beta chains reported below all come from one sample, sequenced in a study of post-analysis software for immune sequencing data. General study findings and limits: Comparison of patients with controls showed roughly five TRBV segments more frequent in patients, TRBV5-6, TRBV5-1 and TRBV20-1 among them.

Every TCR beta cDNA library bore unique molecular identifiers. TCRdb re-called the PCR reads with MiXCR, one entry per CDR3 protein. The sample lists roughly 670,000 distinct CDR3 sequences; roughly three fifths were seen once. Which antigens these TCRs recognize remains unknown. Material for sequencing was blood. All receptors derive from a girl aged 2-10 years with multiple sclerosis.

V usage is TRBV11-2 and J usage is TRBJ2-1; possible D gene TRBD2, 6 bases. This CDR3 has 20 amino acids. Germline CDR1 is SGHAT and CDR2 is FQNNGV. The V and J ends lost 0 bases and 0 bases respectively, with 21 bases between them. The CDR3 DNA sequence: TGTGCCAGCAGCTTAGATAGCGGACTTAGCGGAAAGAGCTCCTACAATGAGCAGTTCTTC. This translates into CASSLDSGLSGKSSYNEQFF.

This clonotype was counted a few times. The chain links TRBV7-9 to TRBJ1-6; 9 bases map to TRBD1. Per the germline V gene, CDR1 is SEHNR and CDR2 is FQNEAQ (reference sequence). The CDR3 sequence is 14 residues long. After removal of 5 bases from V and 8 bases from J, the junction contained 4 bases not matched to a gene. CDR3 DNA sequence: TGTGCCAGCAGCCCCGGGACAGGGTATTCACCCCTCCACTTT. Its translation is CASSPGTGYSPLHF.

The genes are TRBV4-1 and TRBJ2-7; D not resolved. V was shortened by 0 bases and J by 6 bases, with 12 bases between the two germline ends. The germline V gene encodes CDR1 MGHRA and CDR2 YSYEKL. This CDR3 contains 14 residues. The CDR3, as DNA: TGCGCCAGCAGCCAAGAGCCTTCCCGTTTCGAGCAGTACTTC. Encoded protein: CASSQEPSRFEQYF.

This clonotype was recorded a few times. The rearrangement joins TRBV7-2 to TRBJ2-1, with 10 bases fitting TRBD1. Germline V CDR1 and CDR2: SGHTA, FQGNSA. Trimming at V came to 0 bases and at J to 3 bases, leaving 2 bases not matched to a gene. The CDR3 spans 16 residues. CDR3 amino acids: CASSLAGTGVYNEQFF. The CDR3 DNA follows: TGTGCCAGCAGCTTAGCTGGGACAGGGGTCTACAATGAGCAGTTCTTC.

The chain combines TRBV29-1 with TRBJ1-3; D gene unclear. V was trimmed by 4 bases and J by 0 bases, leaving 10 bases between them. The CDR3 covers 14 residues. CDR1 is SQVTM, CDR2 ANQGSEA, per germline. The CDR3 loop reads CSVGSLNSGNTIYF. CDR3 nucleotides: TGCAGCGTTGGCAGTCTAAACTCTGGAAACACCATATATTTT.

The gene calls are TRBV7-9 and TRBJ2-5; D possibly corresponds to TRBD2 (6 bases). The CDR3 sequence is 15 residues long. The germline V and J ends were trimmed by 4 bases and 1 base, with 13 bases remaining between them. CDR1 SEHNR and CDR2 FQNEAQ come from the germline V gene (reference sequence). Here the CDR3 reads CASSSGREPQETQYF. The CDR3 DNA is TGTGCCAGCAGCTCCGGCCGGGAGCCCCAAGAGACCCAGTACTTC.

Points on this clonotype: At one boundary the junction diverges from the germline segment, which might be a read error. This chain joins TRBV10-3 and TRBJ2-2, with D maybe TRBD2 (6 bases). The CDR3 consists of 14 residues. Looked up from germline, CDR1 is ENHRY and CDR2 is SYGVKD. DNA for the CDR3: TGTGCCATCAGTGATCTTCAACGGGGCGGGGAGCGGTTTTTT. Its translation: CAISDLQRGGERFF.

V and J are TRBV6-1 and TRBJ2-5; weak D call: TRBD2 (6 bases). Germline loops: CDR1 MNHNS, CDR2 SASEGT. Trimming left V 4 bases short and J 5 bases short, with 17 bases between. The CDR3 has 15 residues. The CDR3 spells CASSGEVGVAETQYF. Here the CDR3 DNA reads TGTGCCAGCAGTGGGGAGGTCGGGGTAGCCGAGACCCAGTACTTC.

The V and J genes are TRBV5-1 and TRBJ2-5; 9 positions match TRBD2. The J call may be in error: the DNA end matches TRBJ2-7 better. This CDR3 has 21 amino acids. Per germline, CDR1 SGHRS and CDR2 YFSETQ. The CDR3 DNA reads TGCGCCAGCGAGGGGTTCCCCGAGGCGCAGGGATTAGCGGGAGCCAACTACGAGCAGTACTTC. Amino acid sequence: CASEGFPEAQGLAGANYEQYF.

The chain employs TRBV27 and TRBJ2-1; 7 bases agree with TRBD1. The CDR3 contains 13 residues. The germline V gene encodes CDR1 MNHEY and CDR2 SMNVEV (reference sequence). V trimming: 4 bases; J trimming: 5 bases; junction bases outside the gene matches: 2. CDR3 region: CASSWDSDNEQFF. The DNA for the CDR3 is TGTGCCAGCAGTTGGGACAGCGACAATGAGCAGTTCTTC.

Points on this clonotype: At one boundary the junction diverges from the germline segment, which might be a read error. The V gene is TRBV20-1, the J gene TRBJ2-1; 10 bases agree with TRBD2. The germline V gene encodes CDR1 DFQATT and CDR2 SNEGSKA (reference sequence). The CDR3 runs to 17 residues. The CDR3 here is CSARPLAGAGSCNEQFF. CDR3 sequence (DNA): TGCAGTGCTAGACCGCTAGCGGGAGCGGGGTCCTGCAATGAGCAGTTCTTC.

In this sample, this clonotype turned up a few times. CDR3 DNA sequence: TGCAGTGCCAACCCCGGGATCCAAGAGACCCAGTACTTC. This translates into CSANPGIQETQYF. The chain recombines TRBV20-1 with TRBJ2-5; TRBD2 is a possible D gene (5 bases). Germline-derived CDR1 and CDR2 are DFQATT and SNEGSKA (reference sequence). The ends were cut back, 6 bases at V and 1 base at J, with 12 bases in the middle. This CDR3 is built from 13 residues.

The V gene is TRBV20-1, the J gene TRBJ2-1; 7 bases match TRBD2. Trimming at V came to 2 bases and at J to 1 base, leaving 2 bases not matched to a gene. The CDR3 spans 14 residues. CDR1 is DFQATT and CDR2 is SNEGSKA in the germline V gene (reference sequence). The CDR3 region is CSARLAASYNEQFF. The CDR3 nucleotides are TGCAGTGCTAGACTAGCGGCTTCCTACAATGAGCAGTTCTTC.

This rearrangement joins TRBV20-1 to TRBJ2-1; D may be TRBD2 (6 bases). Germline V gene sequence: CDR1 DFQATT, CDR2 SNEGSKA (reference sequence). The CDR3 covers 15 residues. V lost 6 bases and J 6 bases, leaving 21 bases between the germline ends. CDR3 sequence (DNA): TGCAGTGCCAGTCTCCCGGGACCCGGGGGCAATGAGCAGTTCTTC. It codes for CSASLPGPGGNEQFF.

This clonotype was detected only a few times. The J gene is TRBJ2-3, the V gene TRBV5-1, with 9 bases lining up with TRBD1. The CDR3 extends over 16 amino acids. The germline gives CDR1 SGHRS, CDR2 YFSETQ. V lost 4 bases, J lost 6 bases, and 12 bases stayed unmatched. The CDR3 DNA is TGCGCCAGCAGCCCCACTACAGGGGGCCCAAGGGATACGCAGTATTTT. Protein: CASSPTTGGPRDTQYF.

The chain combines TRBV28 with TRBJ2-1; 10 bases agree with TRBD2. Germline assignment: CDR1 MDHEN and CDR2 SYDVKM. CDR3 size: 18 residues. V shed 5 bases and J 4 bases; nucleotides not matched to a gene: 14. The CDR3 spells CASSKFGLADSNYNEQFF. The CDR3 region has the DNA TGTGCCAGCAGTAAGTTCGGACTAGCGGATTCAAATTACAATGAGCAGTTCTTC.

V usage is TRBV7-9 and J usage is TRBJ2-1, with 10 bases aligning to TRBD1. There are 17 residues in the CDR3. Germline lookup yields CDR1 SEHNR and CDR2 FQNEAQ (reference sequence). V lost 5 bases, J lost 5 bases, and 12 bases stayed unmatched. The CDR3 sequence: CASSVGEGTGADNEQFF. For the CDR3, the DNA is TGTGCCAGCAGCGTAGGGGAGGGGACAGGGGCGGACAATGAGCAGTTCTTC.

The chain links TRBV19 to TRBJ2-4; 11 nucleotides agree with TRBD1. The J call may be wrong; the DNA end is better matched by TRBJ2-7. Germline CDR1 LNHDA, CDR2 SQIVND (reference sequence). The CDR3 is made up of 14 amino acids. The DNA for the CDR3 is TGTGCCAGTAATCCGGGACAGGGGGGTTACGAGCAGTACTTC. Protein sequence: CASNPGQGGYEQYF.

The chain couples TRBV7-6 to TRBJ2-5, with D maybe TRBD2 (6 bases). In germline, CDR1 is SGHVS, CDR2 FNYEAQ. V was trimmed by 5 bases and J by 5 bases, leaving 18 bases between them. The CDR3 is 15 amino acids. The CDR3 region has the DNA TGTGCCAGCAGCCCCCAAGTGGGCGCGGGGGAGACCCAGTACTTC. Protein product: CASSPQVGAGETQYF.

The chain uses TRBV29-1 and TRBJ2-6; perhaps D is TRBD1 or TRBD2 (5 bases each). V was trimmed by 4 bases and J by 2 bases, leaving 12 bases between them. There are 15 residues in the CDR3. Germline assignment: CDR1 SQVTM and CDR2 ANQGSEA. CDR3 amino acids: CSVVGTDAGANVLTF. In nucleotides, the CDR3 is TGCAGCGTTGTGGGGACGGACGCTGGGGCCAACGTCCTGACTTTC.

The rearrangement joins TRBV3-1 to TRBJ2-3, with TRBD2 identical over 9 bases. CDR3 size: 14 residues. The trim removed 3 bases at V and 5 bases at J, leaving 3 bases unmatched. The germline V gene encodes CDR1 LGHDT and CDR2 YNNKEL (reference sequence). Written as DNA, the CDR3 is TGTGCCAGCAGCCAGGGACTAGCAGGAGATACGCAGTATTTT. Translating gives CASSQGLAGDTQYF.

This clonotype was counted only a few times. The V call is TRBV29-1, the J call TRBJ1-1; possible D gene TRBD1, 6 bases. This CDR3 spans 11 amino acids. V lost 7 bases and J 8 bases, leaving 14 bases between the germline ends. Per germline, CDR1 SQVTM and CDR2 ANQGSEA. In nucleotides, the CDR3 is TGCAGCGGTCGGACAGAAGACGAAGCTTTCTTT. Protein: CSGRTEDEAFF.

CDR3 protein: CASRVNRLQGSPLHF. Here the CDR3 DNA reads TGTGCCAGCAGAGTTAACAGGCTACAGGGTTCACCCCTCCACTTT. The V call is TRBV12-3 or TRBV12-4, the J call TRBJ1-6, with TRBD1 as a possible D gene (6 bases). The CDR3 loop spans 15 amino acids. The germline V and J ends were trimmed by 6 bases and 9 bases, with 18 bases remaining between them.

The V gene is TRBV3-1, the J gene TRBJ2-7; maybe TRBD1 (7 bases). The length of the CDR3 is 16 residues. Trimming shortened V by 4 bases and J by 5 bases, and 21 bases separated the two germline ends. Germline CDR1 is LGHDT and CDR2 is YNNKEL (reference sequence). This chain's CDR3 is CASSLPFGGGQDEQYF. Written as DNA, the CDR3 is TGTGCCAGCAGCCTTCCCTTCGGAGGGGGCCAAGACGAGCAGTACTTC.

The rearrangement links TRBV6-2 or TRBV6-3 to TRBJ2-7; D is uncertain. In germline, CDR1 is MNHEY, CDR2 SVGEGT. The V end lost 6 bases, the J end lost 7 bases, and 19 bases lay between the germline ends. The CDR3 has 14 amino acids. CDR3 residues: CASRALDGRTEQYF. CDR3 DNA: TGTGCCAGCAGGGCCTTGGACGGCCGTACAGAGCAGTACTTC.

This clonotype was recorded only once. The J gene is TRBJ2-4, the V gene TRBV7-9; D remains ambiguous. The end of the DNA aligns better with TRBJ2-5, so the J call may be wrong. The CDR3 is 17 amino acids. Germline V gene sequence: CDR1 SEHNR, CDR2 FQNEAQ (reference sequence). Here the CDR3 DNA reads TGTGCCAGCAGCTCTTCCCAGGATATAAGTGGTCGGGAGACCCAGTACTTC. The encoded protein is CASSSSQDISGRETQYF.

This chain connects TRBV20-1 to TRBJ1-4; 7 bases fit TRBD1. Trimming removed 0 bases from V and 0 bases from J; junction bases left unmatched: 10. Germline V CDR1 and CDR2: DFQATT, SNEGSKA (reference sequence). The CDR3 sequence is 18 residues long. The CDR3 here is CSARDDKGRGSTNEKLFF. The CDR3 DNA reads TGCAGTGCTAGAGATGACAAGGGCAGGGGGTCAACTAATGAAAAACTGTTTTTT.

This clonotype was counted once. The chain employs TRBV7-2 and TRBJ1-2; D is uncertain. This CDR3 has 15 residues. The V gene lost 6 bases and the J gene lost 0 bases, with 14 bases spanning the gap. CDR1 SGHTA and CDR2 FQGNSA come from the germline V gene. The CDR3 DNA follows: TGTGCCAGCAGTCCTACTCCTATTACTAACTATGGCTACACCTTC. Translating it yields CASSPTPITNYGYTF.

The rearrangement joins TRBV30 to TRBJ2-1; 7 nucleotides match TRBD2. Germline V lookup: CDR1 GTSNPN, CDR2 SVGIG (reference sequence). V was pared by 8 bases and J by 9 bases, with 7 bases of the junction left unmatched. CDR3 size: 11 residues. The CDR3 spells CAQSPGGEQFF. The CDR3 region has the DNA TGTGCCCAAAGCCCGGGGGGTGAGCAGTTCTTC. The variable domain in full, with the rest retrieved from reference TRBV30 and TRBJ2-1, is SQTIHQWPATLVQPVGSPLSLECTVEGTSNPNLYWYRQAAGRGLQLLFYSVGIGQISSEVPQNLSASRPQDRQFILSSKKLLLSDSGFYLCAQSPGGEQFFGPGTRLTVL.

The rearrangement joins TRBV20-1 to TRBJ2-1; 8 bases are shared with TRBD2. Trimming took 6 bases from V and 4 from J; bases not matched to a gene: 8. The CDR3 sequence is 14 residues long. Per germline, CDR1 DFQATT and CDR2 SNEGSKA (reference sequence). CDR3 coding DNA: TGCAGTGCCGTACTAGCGGAAGCTTACAATGAGCAGTTCTTC. Its translation: CSAVLAEAYNEQFF.

This clonotype has a handful of counts. The V and J genes are TRBV5-1 and TRBJ2-1; D is perhaps TRBD1 (7 bases). Per the germline V gene, CDR1 is SGHRS and CDR2 is YFSETQ. The V end lost 2 bases, the J end lost 0 bases, and 12 bases lay between the germline ends. This CDR3 is 16 amino acids long. This chain's CDR3 is CASSFAGQSSYNEQFF. CDR3 nucleotide sequence: TGCGCCAGCAGCTTCGCGGGACAGAGCTCCTACAATGAGCAGTTCTTC.

The chain links TRBV11-2 to TRBJ2-3; TRBD2 agrees at 10 bases. Germline V gene data show CDR1 as SGHAT and CDR2 as FQNNGV. The CDR3 is 14 amino acids. The V segment lost 7 bases and the J segment 4 bases; nucleotides outside the gene matches: 5. The CDR3 sequence is CASIPSGRADTQYF. For the CDR3, the DNA is TGTGCCAGCATCCCTAGCGGGAGAGCAGATACGCAGTATTTT.